This T cell receptor (beta chain) was sequenced for a study of T-cell reconstitution after alpha-beta-depleted transplantation in children. V shed 7 bases, J shed 6 bases, and the junction held 6 bases outside the gene matches. Per germline, CDR1 SGHTA and CDR2 FQGNSA. This CDR3 is 15 amino acids long. A word on this clonotype: What it recognizes is unknown.

The study's findings and limits: Surviving recipient T cells and thymic progenitors accounted for the high day-60 TCRbeta diversity observed in some patients.

Unique molecular identifiers were incorporated when the TCRbeta library was constructed. Via MiXCR, TCRdb re-called the PCR reads, giving one row per CDR3 protein. The table lists 550,000 to 800,000 distinct CDR3 sequences, around 13% of them singletons. The TCR was taken from a girl aged 2 to 9 with congenital amegakaryocytic thrombocytopenia, due to receive a stem cell transplant. The material was PBMCs, obtained before TCRalphabeta/CD19-depleted stem cell transplant. The chain links TRBV7-2 to TRBJ2-3, with 14 nucleotides matching TRBD2. The CDR3 region has the DNA TGTGCCAGCACCCGGACTAGCGGGAGGTCGGATACGCAGTATTTT. It is translated as CASTRTSGRSDTQYF.